These T cell receptor beta chains were read from a single sample in a study of graft-versus-host responses after intestinal transplantation. The assay was immunoSEQ multiplex PCR, and TCRdb's table has in-frame clones only and misses some. Counted here are tens of thousands of clones, about 91% occurring once; the ten biggest clones make up just over 5%. The material was PBMCs, obtained more than 64 days after intestinal transplantation. These receptors all come from a human patient who received an intestinal transplant, so some T cells may come from the graft donor. Both conserved end residues are part of each CDR3. D genes are given only for firm matches. Part of the rows lack a size; the others show once, few, many or a class for expanded clones.

d_call | j_call | v_call | clone_size | cdr3_nt | cdr3_aa
. | TRBJ2-7 | TRBV2 | . | TGTGCCAGCAGTGATAGCCCCATGTCCCCGAATCAGTACTTC | CASSDSPMSPNQYF
. | TRBJ1-1 | TRBV10-2 | . | TGCGCCAGCAGTGAGTCCCAGTCCGTGGGCACTGAAGCTTTCTTT | CASSESQSVGTEAFF
. | TRBJ2-7 | TRBV5-6 | . | TGTGCCAGCAGCATGGGGAACTCCTACGAGCAGTACTTC | CASSMGNSYEQYF
TRBD1 | TRBJ1-4 | TRBV19 | few | TGTGCCAGTAGTATATCTGGGACAGGGAGTGCAACTAATGAAAAACTGTTTTTT | CASSISGTGSATNEKLFF
TRBD1 | TRBJ1-1 | TRBV2 | once | TGTGCCAGCAGTCCCAGGGGGGACATTATGAACACTGAAGCTTTCTTT | CASSPRGDIMNTEAFF
TRBD1 | TRBJ1-3 | TRBV7-2 | . | TGTGCCAGCAGCCTAGACGTCCAGGACAGGGGTGGTGGAAACACCATATATTTT | CASSLDVQDRGGGNTIYF
. | TRBJ2-5 | TRBV11-3 | . | TGTGCCAGCAGCGGACAGAGGGATGAGACCCAGTACTTC | CASSGQRDETQYF
. | TRBJ2-7 | TRBV7-2 | . | TGTGCCAGCAGCCCGTACAAGGGCTACGAGCAGTACTTC | CASSPYKGYEQYF
TRBD2 | TRBJ2-3 | TRBV2 | . | TGTGCCAGCAGTGGGACTAGCGGCCCAGATACGCAGTATTTT | CASSGTSGPDTQYF
. | TRBJ1-5 | TRBV19 | . | TGTGCCAGTAGTATAAAGGGGTCCAGCAATCAGCCCCAGCATTTT | CASSIKGSSNQPQHF
TRBD1 | TRBJ1-5 | TRBV27 | . | TGTGCCAGCAGTTTTGCCGGACAGGGGGTCTCCTTAAATCAGCCCCAGCATTTT | CASSFAGQGVSLNQPQHF
TRBD1 | TRBJ1-3 | TRBV7-9 | few | TGTGCCAGCAGCCCTAGTCTCCCTACAGGGGGTGGAAACACCATATATTTT | CASSPSLPTGGGNTIYF
. | TRBJ1-2 | TRBV10-3 | once | TGTGCCATCAGTTTGGGGACACAGGGTAACTATGGCTACACCTTC | CAISLGTQGNYGYTF
TRBD1 | TRBJ1-2 | TRBV5-6 | few | TGTGCCAGCAGCCACGATCCCGGGACAGATTATGGCTACACCTTC | CASSHDPGTDYGYTF